This is a list of T cell receptor beta chains from one sample in a study of cytomegalovirus exposure and HLA in healthy donors. TCRdb keeps only in-frame clones here, not all; method: immunoSEQ multiplex PCR. The sample table includes approximately 72,000 clones. Sequencing was done on a sample of PBMCs. These receptors all stem from a man in his forties in good health and CMV-seronegative. CDR3s include the opening cysteine and the closing phenylalanine or tryptophan. Each record gives: D gene, CDR3 length, V gene, J gene, clone size, CDR3 DNA, CDR3 protein. D genes are given only for firm matches. Rows may omit the clone size; those that give it use once, few, many or a size class.

NA,17,TRBV9,TRBJ1-2,NA,TGTGCCAGCAGCGTAGCGGTCGAAGACAGGACTAACTATGGCTACACCTTC,CASSVAVEDRTNYGYTF
NA,11,TRBV19,TRBJ1-2,NA,TGTGCCAGTAGTATTGCGGGTGGCTACACCTTC,CASSIAGGYTF
NA,15,TRBV7-9,TRBJ1-2,NA,TGTGCCAGCAGCTTAGCGCGTGGGGGCAACTATGGCTACACCTTC,CASSLARGGNYGYTF
TRBD2,15,TRBV7-9,TRBJ2-7,NA,TGTGCCAGCAGCACCGGGACTAGCGGACCTTACGAGCAGTACTTC,CASSTGTSGPYEQYF
NA,17,TRBV9,TRBJ2-5,NA,TGTGCCAGCAGCGTAGCTACGAGGGGGGGGGCACAAGAGACCCAGTACTTC,CASSVATRGGAQETQYF
TRBD1,14,TRBV5-1,TRBJ1-1,medium-sized,TGCGCCAGCAGCTTACAGGGGGCGAACACTGAAGCTTTCTTT,CASSLQGANTEAFF
NA,17,TRBV7-2,TRBJ2-7,NA,TGTGCCAGCAGCCGAGAATTGGCCCGGGACTTTAGGGACGAGCAGTACTTC,CASSRELARDFRDEQYF
NA,14,TRBV2,TRBJ1-1,NA,TGTGCCAGCAGGGAGACAGGAGCGAACACTGAAGCTTTCTTT,CASRETGANTEAFF
TRBD1,13,TRBV29-1,TRBJ2-7,NA,TGCAGCGCAGGGACAGGGGTAATTTACGAGCAGTACTTC,CSAGTGVIYEQYF
NA,14,TRBV6-5,TRBJ1-5,NA,TGTGCCAGCAGTTACTGGGGGCCGAATCAGCCCCAGCATTTT,CASSYWGPNQPQHF
TRBD2,15,TRBV9,TRBJ2-3,NA,TGTGCCAGCAGCCTCCTCGTGGGGGGGGCAGATACGCAGTATTTT,CASSLLVGGADTQYF
TRBD1,17,TRBV7-9,TRBJ1-5,NA,TGTGCCAGCAGCGCTATGTCACCGACAGGGAGAAGTCAGCCCCAGCATTTT,CASSAMSPTGRSQPQHF
NA,14,TRBV7-6,TRBJ2-5,NA,TGTGCCAGCAGCTTAACGGGGGAAGGAAAGACCCAGTACTTC,CASSLTGEGKTQYF
NA,18,TRBV9,TRBJ2-3,NA,TGTGCCAGCAGCCGAGATCCGCCCCGACCTAGCCGTACAGATACGCAGTATTTT,CASSRDPPRPSRTDTQYF
TRBD1,15,TRBV4-1,TRBJ2-7,NA,TGCGCCAGCAGCCGGACGGACAGGGGGGATCGCGAGCAGTACTTC,CASSRTDRGDREQYF
NA,12,TRBV7-8,TRBJ1-2,NA,TGTGCCAGCAGCGTAACAGGTTTAGGCTACACCTTC,CASSVTGLGYTF
TRBD2,15,TRBV19,TRBJ2-5,NA,TGTGCCAGTAGCATTAGCGGGGGGGCTGGAGAGACCCAGTACTTC,CASSISGGAGETQYF
TRBD1,16,TRBV6-1,TRBJ2-7,NA,TGTGCCAGCAGTGCCCCTGGGACAGCATTAACCTACGAGCAGTACTTC,CASSAPGTALTYEQYF
TRBD1,15,TRBV5-1,TRBJ2-5,NA,TGCGCCAGCAGCTTGGAGTCAGGGGGCCAAGAGACCCAGTACTTC,CASSLESGGQETQYF
TRBD2,14,TRBV29-1,TRBJ2-3,NA,TGCAGCGTTGAGGCTAGCGGGGACCCAGATACGCAGTATTTT,CSVEASGDPDTQYF
NA,15,TRBV7-7,TRBJ2-2,NA,TGTGCTAGCAGCTTAGCCGGCAGGGGAGACGGGGAGCTGTTTTTT,CASSLAGRGDGELFF
NA,16,TRBV19,TRBJ1-3,NA,TGTGCCAGTAGTATCTGGGGGGATCAAGACGGAAACACCATATATTTT,CASSIWGDQDGNTIYF
TRBD2,15,TRBV9,TRBJ2-3,NA,TGTGCCAGCAGCGTGCTAGCGGGTCGTTGGGATACGCAGTATTTT,CASSVLAGRWDTQYF
TRBD2,16,TRBV9,TRBJ2-5,NA,TGTGCCAGCAGCGCGACTAGCGGGAGAACAAGAGAGACCCAGTACTTC,CASSATSGRTRETQYF
NA,17,TRBV18,TRBJ2-7,NA,TGTGCCAGCTCACCACCGGGATTAAGGGGTTACGAGGAGGAGCAGTACTTC,CASSPPGLRGYEEEQYF
TRBD2,18,TRBV9,TRBJ2-3,NA,TGTGCCAGCAGCGTAGTCCCCTTACCGGGGGGGAACACAGATACGCAGTATTTT,CASSVVPLPGGNTDTQYF
NA,12,TRBV10-3,TRBJ2-3,NA,TGTGCCACCCTGATGGGGGCCGGGACGCAGTATTTT,CATLMGAGTQYF
TRBD1,15,TRBV6-9,TRBJ2-7,NA,TGTGCCAGCAGTTCGACCCGGGACAGGGCCTACGAGCAGTACTTC,CASSSTRDRAYEQYF
NA,15,TRBV30,TRBJ1-6,NA,TGTGCCTCCCATGGAGTTAACCCGGATGTATTTCATTGCCACTTT,CASHGVNPDVFHCHF
TRBD1,15,TRBV4-2,TRBJ2-1,NA,TGTGCCAGCAGCCCCCAGGGGACAGGGGGAGATGAGCAGTTCTTC,CASSPQGTGGDEQFF
TRBD1,15,TRBV7-9,TRBJ1-6,NA,TGTGCCAGCAGCTCGGGACAGGGGGATAATTCACCCCTCCACTTT,CASSSGQGDNSPLHF
NA,16,TRBV4-1,TRBJ2-7,NA,TGCGCCAGCAGCCAATTTGCAGGGGTTAGCGCCTACGAGCAGTACTTC,CASSQFAGVSAYEQYF
NA,12,TRBV6-1,TRBJ1-1,NA,TGTGCCAGCAGTGAACTGGGCCTGTACGCTTTCTTT,CASSELGLYAFF
NA,11,TRBV30,TRBJ1-2,NA,TGTGCCTGGAGTGTACTGGTTGGCTACACCTTC,CAWSVLVGYTF
TRBD2,14,TRBV29-1,TRBJ2-5,NA,TGCAGCGTAGCAGCGGGGGGCGGTCAAGAGACCCAGTACTTC,CSVAAGGGQETQYF
TRBD1,15,TRBV6-1,TRBJ2-1,NA,TGTGCCAGCAGTGAAGTACAGGGGTCCTACAATGAGCAGTTCTTC,CASSEVQGSYNEQFF
NA,13,TRBV2,TRBJ1-5,NA,TGTGCCAGCAGTGGACAGTTCAATCAGCCCCAGCATTTT,CASSGQFNQPQHF
NA,15,TRBV2,TRBJ2-7,NA,TGTGCCAGCAGTGAGCGGTCGGGGGTTAACTACGAGCAGTACTTC,CASSERSGVNYEQYF
TRBD2,15,TRBV5-1,TRBJ2-3,NA,TGCGCCAGCACCCTGAATAGCGGGGGAACAGATACGCAGTATTTT,CASTLNSGGTDTQYF
NA,14,TRBV14,TRBJ1-2,NA,TGTGCCAGCAGCCAAGCAGACGGGTTCTATGGCTACACCTTC,CASSQADGFYGYTF
NA,11,TRBV29-1,TRBJ1-1,NA,TGCAGCGTGACGCGGGGGGGTGAAGCTTTCTTT,CSVTRGGEAFF
TRBD2,15,TRBV28,TRBJ2-1,NA,TGTGCCAGCAGTCGAGCGGGGGGGAGAAAGAATGAGCAGTTCTTC,CASSRAGGRKNEQFF